The present T cell receptor (beta chain) was sequenced within a study of early T cells in non-severe SARS-CoV-2 infection. In the study overall: Sequencing used unsorted whole-blood bulk RNA, so chains lack pairing.

This clonotype was detected only a few times. Its antigen is still unknown. Trimming took off 3 bases at V and 7 bases at J, with 18 bases between the two ends. This CDR3 is built from 15 residues. Germline V gives CDR1 SNHLY, CDR2 FYNNEI. Study-wide findings and caveats: Anti-spike CD8 responses were favored in VDJdb matching, and private and CD4 specificities were missed.

Unique molecular identifiers (one per individual cDNA molecule) were attached. A single record per CDR3 protein comes from TCRdb applying MiXCR to the 5' RACE reads. This table has roughly 71,000 distinct CDR3 sequences, roughly an eighth appearing once. Sequenced material: whole blood. The V and J genes are TRBV2 and TRBJ1-1; D is undetermined. This receptor was obtained from an adult who was a healthcare worker with PCR-confirmed SARS-CoV-2 infection or an uninfected control (not recorded which). Written as DNA, the CDR3 is TGTGCCAGCAGTGATCTCGTCAGTACGCCGCTTGAAGCTTTCTTT. Translating gives CASSDLVSTPLEAFF.